The rows below give T cell receptor beta chains drawn from one sample of a study of blood T cell repertoires in COVID-19. Data came from immunoSEQ multiplex PCR; TCRdb stores just in-frame clones and leaves some out. The sample contains approximately 250,000 clones, 88% of which appear only once. The sequenced material came from PBMCs or T cells enriched from blood (not recorded which). These receptors came from a woman aged 40 to 55 with acute COVID-19. The CDR3 runs from the conserved cysteine through the conserved F or W. The D gene is left open where the match is weak. Not all rows give a size; the values are once, few, many and, for expanded clones, a class.

cdr3_nt	cdr3_aa	cdr3_length	d_call	j_call	v_call	clone_size
TGTGCCAGCTTTAGGGGGAACACTGAAGCTTTCTTT	CASFRGNTEAFF	12	.	TRBJ1-1	TRBV27	.
TGTGCCAGCAGTTTAGGGCTAAACGCCTACGAGCAGTACTTC	CASSLGLNAYEQYF	14	.	TRBJ2-7	TRBV27	.
TGTGCCAGCAGCGCCGGGACAGGGTCGGGGGAGACCCAGTACTTC	CASSAGTGSGETQYF	15	TRBD1	TRBJ2-5	TRBV9	.
TGTGCCAGCAGTTTAGACAGGGATACTGAAGCTTTCTTT	CASSLDRDTEAFF	13	TRBD1	TRBJ1-1	TRBV6-1	.
TGTGCCAGCAGCGCCCCGTGGGGACAGGGAACTTACTATGGCTACACCTTC	CASSAPWGQGTYYGYTF	17	TRBD1	TRBJ1-2	TRBV9	.
TGTGCCAGCAGCCAAGATAGGGACAGGGGGTCTGACACTGAAGCTTTCTTT	CASSQDRDRGSDTEAFF	17	TRBD1	TRBJ1-1	TRBV4-2	.
TGTGCCAGCAGTTACGGCCGGGGAGTTGCCGAGACCCAGTACTTC	CASSYGRGVAETQYF	15	.	TRBJ2-5	TRBV6-5	.
TGTGCCACCAGTGATTCGACAGGGGGTCCGGGGACCCAGTACTTC	CATSDSTGGPGTQYF	15	TRBD1	TRBJ2-5	TRBV24-1	.
TGTGCCAGCAGTGAATCAGCCTCGATCAGGACGAACACCGGGGAGCTGTTTTTT	CASSESASIRTNTGELFF	18	.	TRBJ2-2	TRBV25-1	.
TGTGCCAGCAGCCTCACTCTTCGAGGACAGGGAAGGAATGAGCAGTTCTTC	CASSLTLRGQGRNEQFF	17	TRBD1	TRBJ2-1	TRBV5-4	.
TGTGCCAGCAGCCAGTGGACTGATTATGGCTACACCTTC	CASSQWTDYGYTF	13	.	TRBJ1-2	TRBV7-2	.
TGTGCCAGCAGCTTAGGGCAGGGCTGGGGCTACACCTTC	CASSLGQGWGYTF	13	.	TRBJ1-2	TRBV7-8	.
TGTGCCAGCAGCCCAAGCGGGCAGATAAATTCACCCCTCCACTTT	CASSPSGQINSPLHF	15	.	TRBJ1-6	TRBV7-8	.
TGCGCCAGCAGCCATGGCAGGGCCTATGGCTACACCTTC	CASSHGRAYGYTF	13	.	TRBJ1-2	TRBV4-3	.
TGTGCTACAACGGGGGACCAGAGCTCCTACAATGAGCAGTTCTTC	CATTGDQSSYNEQFF	15	.	TRBJ2-1	TRBV5-5	once
TGTGCCAGCAGCCCCTGGACAGGGTGGGCCGGGGAGCTGTTTTTT	CASSPWTGWAGELFF	15	TRBD1	TRBJ2-2	TRBV14	.
TGTGCCAGCAGCTTATTGGTGGGCTCGGGAGGAAACACCATATATTTT	CASSLLVGSGGNTIYF	16	.	TRBJ1-3	TRBV7-9	.
TGTGCCAGCAGTCCTCGACAGTCCCATCAGCCCCAGCATTTT	CASSPRQSHQPQHF	14	.	TRBJ1-5	TRBV28	once
TGTGCCAGCAGCCCAAGCGGGAGGGAGACCCAGTACTTC	CASSPSGRETQYF	13	TRBD2	TRBJ2-5	TRBV13	.